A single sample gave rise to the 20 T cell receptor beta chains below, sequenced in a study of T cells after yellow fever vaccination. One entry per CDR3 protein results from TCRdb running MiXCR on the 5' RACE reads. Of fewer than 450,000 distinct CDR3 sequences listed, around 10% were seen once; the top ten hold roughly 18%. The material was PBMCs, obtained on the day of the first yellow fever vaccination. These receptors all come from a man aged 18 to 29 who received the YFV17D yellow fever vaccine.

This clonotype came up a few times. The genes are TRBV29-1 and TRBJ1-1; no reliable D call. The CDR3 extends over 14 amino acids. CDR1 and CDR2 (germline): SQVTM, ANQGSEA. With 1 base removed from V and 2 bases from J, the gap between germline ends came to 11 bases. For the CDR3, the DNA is TGCAGCGTTGAAGGGGTCAGCATTAACACTGAAGCTTTCTTT. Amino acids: CSVEGVSINTEAFF.

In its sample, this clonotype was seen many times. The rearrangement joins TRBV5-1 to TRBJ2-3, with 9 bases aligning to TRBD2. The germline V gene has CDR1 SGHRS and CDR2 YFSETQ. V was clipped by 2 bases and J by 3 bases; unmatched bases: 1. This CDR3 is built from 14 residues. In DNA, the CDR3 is TGCGCCAGCAGCTTTAGCGGGGGAACAGATACGCAGTATTTT. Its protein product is CASSFSGGTDTQYF.

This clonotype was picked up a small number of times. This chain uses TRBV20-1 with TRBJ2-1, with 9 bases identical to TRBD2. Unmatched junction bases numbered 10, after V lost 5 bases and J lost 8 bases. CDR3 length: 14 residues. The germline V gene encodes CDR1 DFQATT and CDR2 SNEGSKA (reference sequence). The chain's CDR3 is CSALLRGGPYEQFF. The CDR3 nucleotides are TGCAGTGCTCTCCTGCGGGGGGGGCCCTATGAGCAGTTCTTC.

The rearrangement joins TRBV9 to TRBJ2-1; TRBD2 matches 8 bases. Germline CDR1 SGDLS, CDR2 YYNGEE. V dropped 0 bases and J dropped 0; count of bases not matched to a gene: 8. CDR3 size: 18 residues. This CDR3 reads CASSVATGGGASYNEQFF. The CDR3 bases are TGTGCCAGCAGCGTAGCTACGGGGGGGGGTGCCTCCTACAATGAGCAGTTCTTC.

CDR3 DNA sequence: TGTGCCAGCAGTTTAGGGCTAGGGACTAGTTATAGTGAGCAGTTCTTC. Amino acids: CASSLGLGTSYSEQFF. The chain recombines TRBV12-3 or TRBV12-4 with TRBJ2-1, with 8 bases identical to TRBD2. This CDR3 has 16 amino acids. The V and J ends lost 1 base and 9 bases, in that order; junction bases with no gene match: 11.

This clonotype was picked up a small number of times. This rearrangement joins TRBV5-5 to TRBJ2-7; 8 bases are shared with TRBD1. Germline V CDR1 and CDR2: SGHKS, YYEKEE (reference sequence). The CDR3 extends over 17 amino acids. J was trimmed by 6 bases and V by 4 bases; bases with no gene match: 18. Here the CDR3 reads CASSPGTGLHQASEQYV. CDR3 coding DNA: TGTGCCAGCAGCCCCGGGACAGGCCTTCATCAGGCGTCCGAGCAGTACGTC.

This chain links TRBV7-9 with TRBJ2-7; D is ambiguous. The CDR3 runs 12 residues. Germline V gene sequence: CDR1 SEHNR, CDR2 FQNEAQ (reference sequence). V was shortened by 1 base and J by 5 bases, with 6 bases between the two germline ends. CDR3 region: CASSLGGHEQYV. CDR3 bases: TGTGCCAGCAGCTTAGGAGGCCACGAGCAGTACGTC.

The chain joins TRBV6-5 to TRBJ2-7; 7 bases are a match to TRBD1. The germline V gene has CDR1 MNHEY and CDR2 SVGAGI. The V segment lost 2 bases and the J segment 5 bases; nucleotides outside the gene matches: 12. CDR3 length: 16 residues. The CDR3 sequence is CASSYLYTGAGNEQYF. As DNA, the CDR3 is TGTGCCAGCAGTTACCTATACACAGGGGCGGGCAACGAGCAGTACTTC.

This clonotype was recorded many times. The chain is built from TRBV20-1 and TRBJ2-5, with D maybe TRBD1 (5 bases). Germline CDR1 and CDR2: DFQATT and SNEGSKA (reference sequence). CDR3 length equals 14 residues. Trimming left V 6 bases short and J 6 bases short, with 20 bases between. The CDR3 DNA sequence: TGCAGTGCCCCCATTCCCGGACATGTACAGACCCAGTACTTC. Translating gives CSAPIPGHVQTQYF.

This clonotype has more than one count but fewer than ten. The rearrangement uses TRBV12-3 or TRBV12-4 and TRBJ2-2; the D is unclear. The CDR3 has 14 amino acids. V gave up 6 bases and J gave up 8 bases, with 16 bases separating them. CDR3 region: CASRAWPASGELFF. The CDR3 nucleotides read TGTGCCAGCAGGGCTTGGCCCGCTTCGGGGGAGCTGTTTTTT.

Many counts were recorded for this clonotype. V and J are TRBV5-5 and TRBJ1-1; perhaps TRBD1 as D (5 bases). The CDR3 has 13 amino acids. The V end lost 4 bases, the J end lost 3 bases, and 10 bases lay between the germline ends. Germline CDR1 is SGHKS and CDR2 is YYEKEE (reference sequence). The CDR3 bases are TGTGCCAGCAGCCCAAGGGGAGACACTGAAGCTTTCTTT. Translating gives CASSPRGDTEAFF.

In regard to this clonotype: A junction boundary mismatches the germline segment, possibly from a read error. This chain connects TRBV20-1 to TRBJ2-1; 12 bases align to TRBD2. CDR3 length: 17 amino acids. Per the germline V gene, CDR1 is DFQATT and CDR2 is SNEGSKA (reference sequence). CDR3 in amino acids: CCALPTSGGQTYNEQFF. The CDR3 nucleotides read TGCTGTGCACTACCGACTAGCGGGGGCCAAACCTACAATGAGCAGTTCTTC.

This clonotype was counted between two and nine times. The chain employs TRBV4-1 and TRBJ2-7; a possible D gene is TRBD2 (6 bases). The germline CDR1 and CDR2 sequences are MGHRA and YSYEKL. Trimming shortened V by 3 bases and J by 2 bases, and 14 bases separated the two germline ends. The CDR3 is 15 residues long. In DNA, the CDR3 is TGCGCCAGCAGCCAGCTGCACGGCGGGACCTACGAGCAGTACGTC. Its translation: CASSQLHGGTYEQYV.

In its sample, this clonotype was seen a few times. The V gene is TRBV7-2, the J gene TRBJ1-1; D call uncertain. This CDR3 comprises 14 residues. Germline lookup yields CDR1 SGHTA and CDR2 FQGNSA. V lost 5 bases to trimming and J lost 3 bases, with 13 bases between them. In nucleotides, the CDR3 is TGTGCCAGCAGCCCTTCACAGAGGTACACTGAAGCTTTCTTT. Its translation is CASSPSQRYTEAFF.

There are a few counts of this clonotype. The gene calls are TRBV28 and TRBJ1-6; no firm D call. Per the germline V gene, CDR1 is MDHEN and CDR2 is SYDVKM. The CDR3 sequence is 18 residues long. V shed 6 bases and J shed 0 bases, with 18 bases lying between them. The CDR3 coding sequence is TGTGCCAGCAGCACATCCCAAGGCAGCAGCTCCTATAATTCACCCCTCCACTTT. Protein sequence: CASSTSQGSSSYNSPLHF.

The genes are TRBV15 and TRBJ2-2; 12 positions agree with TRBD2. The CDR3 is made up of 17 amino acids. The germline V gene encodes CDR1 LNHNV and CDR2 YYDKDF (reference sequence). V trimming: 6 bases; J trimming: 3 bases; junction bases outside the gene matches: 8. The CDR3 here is CATSLAGGKTYTGELFF. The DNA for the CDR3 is TGTGCCACCAGTCTAGCGGGGGGGAAAACTTACACCGGGGAGCTGTTTTTT.

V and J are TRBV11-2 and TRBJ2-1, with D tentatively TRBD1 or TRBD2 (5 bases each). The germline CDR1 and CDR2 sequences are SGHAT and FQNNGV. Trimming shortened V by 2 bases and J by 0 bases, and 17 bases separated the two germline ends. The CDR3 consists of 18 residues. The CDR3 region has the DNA TGTGCCAGCAGCTTACCCCGCATGGGGGTAAGCTCCTACAATGAGCAGTTCTTC. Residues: CASSLPRMGVSSYNEQFF.

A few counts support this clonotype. The CDR3 reads CASSPRGTGTNTGELFF. In DNA form, the CDR3 reads TGTGCCAGCAGCCCCAGGGGGACAGGGACGAACACCGGGGAGCTGTTTTTT. The chain employs TRBV9 and TRBJ2-2; 9 positions match TRBD1. The CDR3 totals 17 residues. Germline V gene lookup returns CDR1 SGDLS and CDR2 YYNGEE. After removal of 4 bases from V and 0 bases from J, the junction contained 7 bases not matched to a gene.

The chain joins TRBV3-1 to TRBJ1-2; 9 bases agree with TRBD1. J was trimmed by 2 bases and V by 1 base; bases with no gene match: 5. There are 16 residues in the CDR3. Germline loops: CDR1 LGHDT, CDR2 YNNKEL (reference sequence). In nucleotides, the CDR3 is TGTGCCAGCAGCCAAGGGGTTACAGGGGGCAACTATGGCTACACCTTC. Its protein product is CASSQGVTGGNYGYTF.

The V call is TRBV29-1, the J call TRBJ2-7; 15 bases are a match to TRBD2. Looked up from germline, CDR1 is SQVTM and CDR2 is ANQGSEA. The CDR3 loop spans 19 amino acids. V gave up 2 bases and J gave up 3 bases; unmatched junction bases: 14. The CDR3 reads CSVENTGTSGGLNHYEQYF. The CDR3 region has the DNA TGCAGCGTTGAAAATACCGGGACTAGCGGGGGGTTAAATCACTACGAGCAGTACTTC.